Listed below are T cell receptor beta chains from one sample, sequenced in a study of T cells in Graves' hyperthyroidism and ophthalmopathy. TCRdb processed the multiplex PCR reads anew with MiXCR; each CDR3 protein has one entry. Among 300,000 to 350,000 distinct CDR3 sequences listed, over 15% were seen once. The sequenced material came from blood. Receptors were obtained from a woman in her forties or fifties with Graves' hyperthyroidism. The CDR3 runs from the conserved cysteine through the conserved F or W. D genes are given only for firm matches. A row's size may be missing; if present it is once, few, many or a size class.

size: -
D: -
V: TRBV13
J: TRBJ1-6
CDR3: CASRRQQLGRKHYNSPLHF
DNA: TGTGCCAGCAGGCGGCAGCAGCTCGGACGGAAACACTATAATTCACCCCTCCACTTT

size: -
D: -
V: TRBV20-1
J: TRBJ2-2
CDR3: CSAPRGSNTGELFF
DNA: TGCAGTGCCCCTAGGGGCTCGAACACCGGGGAGCTGTTTTTT

size: once
D: -
V: TRBV7-9
J: TRBJ2-7
CDR3: CASSLGWLYGQYF
DNA: TGTGCCAGCAGCTTAGGATGGCTCTACGGGCAGTACTTC

size: many
D: -
V: TRBV3-1
J: TRBJ2-1
CDR3: CASSGGGGEQFF
DNA: TGTGCCAGCAGCGGAGGGGGCGGTGAGCAGTTCTTC

size: -
D: -
V: TRBV29-1
J: TRBJ2-3
CDR3: CSADTSTDTQYF
DNA: TGCAGCGCGGACACGAGCACAGATACGCAGTATTTT

size: few
D: -
V: TRBV6-1
J: TRBJ2-5
CDR3: CASAGTLETQYF
DNA: TGTGCCAGCGCCGGGACTCTAGAGACCCAGTACTTC

size: many
D: -
V: TRBV6-1
J: TRBJ1-2
CDR3: CASSYLRQSSNYGYTF
DNA: TGTGCCAGCAGTTATCTGAGACAGTCGTCTAACTATGGCTACACCTTC

size: -
D: -
V: TRBV10-3
J: TRBJ2-7
CDR3: CAISVGSGTTSYEQYF
DNA: TGTGCCATCAGTGTAGGTAGCGGAACCACGTCCTACGAGCAGTACTTC

size: -
D: -
V: TRBV7-8
J: TRBJ1-1
CDR3: CASKPLGGGSNTEAFF
DNA: TGTGCCAGCAAACCCCTGGGGGGTGGGTCGAACACTGAAGCTTTCTTT

size: many
D: -
V: TRBV28
J: TRBJ2-1
CDR3: CASSREYNEQFF
DNA: TGTGCCAGCAGTAGGGAGTACAATGAGCAGTTCTTC

size: -
D: -
V: TRBV10-2
J: TRBJ2-7
CDR3: CASSEYYGSSDEQYF
DNA: TGCGCCAGCAGTGAGTATTACGGGAGCTCCGACGAGCAGTACTTC

size: -
D: TRBD1
V: TRBV5-4
J: TRBJ2-2
CDR3: CASSYDRVGTGELFF
DNA: TGTGCCAGCAGCTACGACAGGGTCGGTACCGGGGAGCTGTTTTTT

size: few
D: -
V: TRBV28
J: TRBJ2-3
CDR3: CASSFPGNTQYF
DNA: TGTGCCAGCAGTTTTCCAGGAAATACGCAGTATTTT

size: many
D: -
V: TRBV11-2
J: TRBJ2-2
CDR3: CASSSVRRANTGELFF
DNA: TGTGCCAGCAGCTCGGTCCGTAGGGCGAACACCGGGGAGCTGTTTTTT

size: many
D: TRBD2
V: TRBV28
J: TRBJ2-7
CDR3: CASSAGRREQYF
DNA: TGTGCCAGCAGTGCCGGGAGGAGGGAGCAGTACTTC

size: few
D: -
V: TRBV20-1
J: TRBJ2-1
CDR3: CSAQKGAGGVHNEQFF
DNA: TGCAGTGCTCAAAAGGGGGCTGGGGGGGTGCACAATGAGCAGTTCTTC

size: many
D: -
V: TRBV12-3/TRBV12-4
J: TRBJ2-2
CDR3: CASSPPPGEHTGELFF
DNA: TGTGCCAGCAGCCCTCCCCCAGGGGAACACACCGGGGAGCTGTTTTTT

size: -
D: -
V: TRBV27
J: TRBJ1-2
CDR3: CASSYNGGAPFGYTF
DNA: TGTGCCAGCAGTTACAACGGTGGGGCCCCTTTTGGCTACACCTTC

size: -
D: TRBD1
V: TRBV5-1
J: TRBJ1-5
CDR3: CASSPGDTGGSQPQHF
DNA: TGCGCCAGCAGCCCGGGAGATACAGGGGGCAGTCAGCCCCAGCATTTT

size: -
D: TRBD2
V: TRBV7-9
J: TRBJ2-1
CDR3: CASSLPPAGLVNNEQFF
DNA: TGTGCCAGCAGCTTACCCCCTGCGGGACTAGTTAACAATGAGCAGTTCTTC

size: many
D: -
V: TRBV2
J: TRBJ2-7
CDR3: CANSVGQLYEQYF
DNA: TGTGCCAACAGTGTTGGACAGCTCTACGAGCAGTACTTC

size: many
D: -
V: TRBV30
J: TRBJ1-1
CDR3: CAWSVGPLRNTEAFF
DNA: TGTGCCTGGAGTGTCGGACCTCTCAGGAACACTGAAGCTTTCTTT

size: -
D: -
V: TRBV5-1
J: TRBJ2-5
CDR3: CASSGGGPETQYF
DNA: TGCGCCAGCAGCGGTGGTGGCCCAGAGACCCAGTACTTC

size: many
D: -
V: TRBV20-1
J: TRBJ2-7
CDR3: CSARQSGDPFYEQYF
DNA: TGCAGTGCTAGACAATCAGGGGATCCCTTTTACGAGCAGTACTTC